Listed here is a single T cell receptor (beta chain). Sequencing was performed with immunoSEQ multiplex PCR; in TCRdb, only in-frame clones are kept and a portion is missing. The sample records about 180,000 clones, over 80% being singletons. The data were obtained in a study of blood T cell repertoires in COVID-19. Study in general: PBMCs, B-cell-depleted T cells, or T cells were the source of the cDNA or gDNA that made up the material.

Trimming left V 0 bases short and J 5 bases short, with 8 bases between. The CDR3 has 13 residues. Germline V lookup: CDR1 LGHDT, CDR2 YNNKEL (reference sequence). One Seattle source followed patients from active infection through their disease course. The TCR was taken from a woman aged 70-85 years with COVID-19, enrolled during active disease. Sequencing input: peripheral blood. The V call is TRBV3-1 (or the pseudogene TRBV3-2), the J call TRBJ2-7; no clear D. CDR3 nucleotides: TGTGCCAGCAGCCAAGACGGTACCAACGAGCAGTACTTC. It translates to CASSQDGTNEQYF.